This T cell receptor beta chain derives from a study of OX40 agonist ivuxolimab in advanced cancers. Turning to this clone: Its antigen is still unknown.

The data were produced by immunoSEQ multiplex PCR, yet TCRdb's version contains in-frame clones alone and is incomplete. Found here are over 60,000 clones, less than 90% of them singletons; the top ten hold more than 0.6%. General study results and limits: Mean expanded clone counts were higher in CD8+ than CD4+ T cells.

This CDR3 comprises 15 residues. V shed 4 bases and J shed 7 bases, with 16 bases lying between them. CDR1 SGHAT and CDR2 FQNNGV come from the germline V gene. The V call is TRBV11-2, the J call TRBJ1-4; the D gene is possibly TRBD1 (5 bases). This TCR derives from an adult with an advanced solid tumor such as melanoma, head and neck, liver or kidney cancer. The material sequenced was CD4+ or CD8+ T cells sorted from blood, taken in a trial of the OX40 agonist ivuxolimab. The CDR3 is CASSSGQWKSEKLFF. CDR3 sequence (DNA): TGTGCCAGCAGCTCCGGACAATGGAAGTCTGAAAAACTGTTTTTT.